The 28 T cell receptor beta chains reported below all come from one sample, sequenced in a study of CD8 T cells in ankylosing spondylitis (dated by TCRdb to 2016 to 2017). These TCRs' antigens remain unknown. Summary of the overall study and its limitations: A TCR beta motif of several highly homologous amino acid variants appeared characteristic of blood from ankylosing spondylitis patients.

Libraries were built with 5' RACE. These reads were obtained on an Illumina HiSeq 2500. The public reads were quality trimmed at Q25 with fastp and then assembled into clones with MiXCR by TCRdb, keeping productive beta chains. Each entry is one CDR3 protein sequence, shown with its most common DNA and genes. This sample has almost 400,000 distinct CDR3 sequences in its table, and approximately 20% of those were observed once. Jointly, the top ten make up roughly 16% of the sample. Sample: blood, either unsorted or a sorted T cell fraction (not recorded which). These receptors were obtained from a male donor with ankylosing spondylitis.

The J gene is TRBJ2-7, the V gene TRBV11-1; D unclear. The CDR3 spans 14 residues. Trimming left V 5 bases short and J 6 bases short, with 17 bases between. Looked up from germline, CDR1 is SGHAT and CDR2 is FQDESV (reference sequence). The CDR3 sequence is CASSPLWTIGEQYF. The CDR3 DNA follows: TGTGCCAGCAGCCCCCTCTGGACGATTGGCGAGCAGTACTTC.

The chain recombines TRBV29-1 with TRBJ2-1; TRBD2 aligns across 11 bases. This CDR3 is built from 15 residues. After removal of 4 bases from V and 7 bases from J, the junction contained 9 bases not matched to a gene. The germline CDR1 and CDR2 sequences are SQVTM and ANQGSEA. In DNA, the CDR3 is TGCAGCGTTGGAAGACTAGCGGGACGTCAAAATGAGCAGTTCTTC. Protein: CSVGRLAGRQNEQFF.

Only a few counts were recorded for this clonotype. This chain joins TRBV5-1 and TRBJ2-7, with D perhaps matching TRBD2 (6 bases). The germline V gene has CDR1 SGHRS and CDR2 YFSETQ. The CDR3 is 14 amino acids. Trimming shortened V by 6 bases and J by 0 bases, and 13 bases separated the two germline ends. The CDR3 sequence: CASKGLANSYEQYF. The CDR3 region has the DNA TGCGCCAGCAAGGGGCTAGCGAACTCCTACGAGCAGTACTTC.

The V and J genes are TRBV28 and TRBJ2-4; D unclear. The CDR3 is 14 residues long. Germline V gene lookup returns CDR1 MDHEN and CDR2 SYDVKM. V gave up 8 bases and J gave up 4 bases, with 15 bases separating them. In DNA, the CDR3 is TGTGCCAGCCGCCCCCCGATGGCTAAAAACATTCAGTACTTC. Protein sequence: CASRPPMAKNIQYF.

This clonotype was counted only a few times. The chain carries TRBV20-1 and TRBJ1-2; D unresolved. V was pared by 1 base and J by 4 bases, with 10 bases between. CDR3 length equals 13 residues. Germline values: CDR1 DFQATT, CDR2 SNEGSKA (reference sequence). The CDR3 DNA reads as TGCAGTGCTAGAGGGACTGGACTCTATGGCTACACCTTC. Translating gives CSARGTGLYGYTF.

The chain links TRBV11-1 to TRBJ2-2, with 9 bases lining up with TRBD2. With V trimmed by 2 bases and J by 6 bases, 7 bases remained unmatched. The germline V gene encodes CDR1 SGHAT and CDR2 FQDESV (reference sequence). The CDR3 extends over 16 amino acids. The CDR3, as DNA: TGTGCCAGCAGCTTACTTCGGGCTAGCGGGGCCGGGGAGCTGTTTTTT. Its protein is CASSLLRASGAGELFF.

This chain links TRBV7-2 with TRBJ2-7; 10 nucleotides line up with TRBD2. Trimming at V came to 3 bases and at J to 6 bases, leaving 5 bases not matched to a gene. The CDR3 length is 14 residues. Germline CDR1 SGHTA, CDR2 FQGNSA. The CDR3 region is CASSFRLAGSEQYF. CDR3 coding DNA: TGTGCCAGCAGCTTTCGACTAGCGGGTTCCGAGCAGTACTTC.

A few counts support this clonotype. The CDR3 nucleotides read TGTGCCAGCAGCAGGGACAGGGCAAGAGCTCCCGACGAGCAGTACTTC. It codes for CASSRDRARAPDEQYF. The rearrangement joins TRBV5-5 to TRBJ2-7; TRBD1 agrees at 9 bases. CDR1 and CDR2 (germline): SGHKS, YYEKEE (reference sequence). CDR3 length equals 16 residues. Trimming removed 4 bases from V and 5 bases from J; junction bases left unmatched: 13.

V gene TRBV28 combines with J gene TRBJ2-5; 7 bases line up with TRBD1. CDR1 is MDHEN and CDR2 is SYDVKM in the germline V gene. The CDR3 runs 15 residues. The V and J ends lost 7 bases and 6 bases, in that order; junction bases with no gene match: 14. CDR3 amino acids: CASTFETGLIKTQYF. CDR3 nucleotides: TGTGCCAGCACCTTTGAGACAGGGCTGATCAAGACCCAGTACTTC.

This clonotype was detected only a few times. CDR3 DNA sequence: TGTGCCAGCAGTCCCACTCTTACGGCCTTTGGAAACACCATATATTTT. Protein product: CASSPTLTAFGNTIYF. The chain links TRBV6-1 to TRBJ1-3; D remains unclear. Per germline, CDR1 MNHNS and CDR2 SASEGT. V lost 5 bases, J lost 3 bases, and 17 bases lay in between. The CDR3 has 16 amino acids.

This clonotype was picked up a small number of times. The CDR3, as DNA: TGTGCCAGCAGCTGGGGACAGACGAGCTCCTACAATGAGCAGTTCTTC. It is translated as CASSWGQTSSYNEQFF. The chain links TRBV11-3 to TRBJ2-1; 7 nucleotides line up with TRBD1. V dropped 4 bases and J dropped 0; count of bases not matched to a gene: 6. The CDR3 extends over 16 amino acids. Germline CDR1 is SGHNT and CDR2 is YENEEA.

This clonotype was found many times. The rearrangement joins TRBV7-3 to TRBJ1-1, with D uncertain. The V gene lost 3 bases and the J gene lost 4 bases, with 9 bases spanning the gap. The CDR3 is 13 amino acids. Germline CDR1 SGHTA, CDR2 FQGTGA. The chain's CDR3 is CASSFRRGTEAFF. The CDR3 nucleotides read TGTGCCAGCAGCTTTCGGCGAGGCACTGAAGCTTTCTTT.

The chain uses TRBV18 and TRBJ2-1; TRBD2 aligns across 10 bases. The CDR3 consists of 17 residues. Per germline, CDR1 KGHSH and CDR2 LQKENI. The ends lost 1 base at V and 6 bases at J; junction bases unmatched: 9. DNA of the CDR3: TGTGCCAGCTCACCACGCCTAGCGGGAGAGTATTTCAATGAGCAGTTCTTC. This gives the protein CASSPRLAGEYFNEQFF.

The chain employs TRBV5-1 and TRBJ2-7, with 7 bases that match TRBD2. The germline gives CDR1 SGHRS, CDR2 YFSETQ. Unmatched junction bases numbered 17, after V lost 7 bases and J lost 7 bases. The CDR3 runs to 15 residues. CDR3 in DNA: TGCGCCAGCCGCCGCGGGAGCCCAAACCTTGGGGAGCAGTACTTC. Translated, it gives CASRRGSPNLGEQYF.

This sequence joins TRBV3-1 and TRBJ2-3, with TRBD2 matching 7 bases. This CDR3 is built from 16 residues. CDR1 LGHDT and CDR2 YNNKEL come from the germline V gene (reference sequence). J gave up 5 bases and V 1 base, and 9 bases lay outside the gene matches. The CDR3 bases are TGTGCCAGCAGCCAAGGGGCAGCGGGGCGTGTAGATACGCAGTATTTT. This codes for CASSQGAAGRVDTQYF.

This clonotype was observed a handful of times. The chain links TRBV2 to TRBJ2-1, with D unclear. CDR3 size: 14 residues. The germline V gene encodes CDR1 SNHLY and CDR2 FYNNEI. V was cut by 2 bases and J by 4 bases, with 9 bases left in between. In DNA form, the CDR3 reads TGTGCCAGCAGTGAAACCAGCAGGTACAATGAGCAGTTCTTC. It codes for CASSETSRYNEQFF. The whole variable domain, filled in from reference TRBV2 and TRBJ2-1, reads EPEVTQTPSHQVTQMGQEVILRCVPISNHLYFYWYRQILGQKVEFLVSFYNNEISEKSEIFDDQFSVERPDGSNFTLKIRSTKLEDSAMYFCASSETSRYNEQFFGPGTRLTVL.

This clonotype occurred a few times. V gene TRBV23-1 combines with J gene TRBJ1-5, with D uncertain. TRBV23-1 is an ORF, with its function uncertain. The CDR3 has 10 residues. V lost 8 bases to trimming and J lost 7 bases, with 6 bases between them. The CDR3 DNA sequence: TGCGCCAGCGGCAGGCAGCCCCAGCATTTT. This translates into CASGRQPQHF.

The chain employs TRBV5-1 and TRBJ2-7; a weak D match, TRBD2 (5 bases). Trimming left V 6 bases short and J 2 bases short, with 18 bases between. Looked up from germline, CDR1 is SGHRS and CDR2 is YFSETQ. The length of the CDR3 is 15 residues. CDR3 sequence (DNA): TGCGCCAGCACGCCTCAACCGGGAAGCCCCTACGAGCAGTACTTC. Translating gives CASTPQPGSPYEQYF.

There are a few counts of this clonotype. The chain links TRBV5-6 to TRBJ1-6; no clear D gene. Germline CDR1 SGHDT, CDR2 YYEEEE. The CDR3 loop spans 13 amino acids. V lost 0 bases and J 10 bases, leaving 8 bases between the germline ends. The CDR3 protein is CASSLEGGSPLHF. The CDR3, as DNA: TGTGCCAGCAGCTTGGAGGGCGGATCACCCCTCCACTTT. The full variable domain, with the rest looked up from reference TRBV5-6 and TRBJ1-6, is DAGVTQSPTHLIKTRGQQVTLRCSPKSGHDTVSWYQQALGQGPQFIFQYYEEEERQRGNFPDRFSGHQFPNYSSELNVNALLLGDSALYLCASSLEGGSPLHFGNGTRLTVT.

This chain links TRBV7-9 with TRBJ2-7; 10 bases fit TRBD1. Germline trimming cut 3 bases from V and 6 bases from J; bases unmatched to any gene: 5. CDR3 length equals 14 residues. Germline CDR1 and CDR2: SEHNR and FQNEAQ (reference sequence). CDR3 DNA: TGTGCCAGCAGCTTGCGGACAGGGGGAGTCGAGCAGTACTTC. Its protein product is CASSLRTGGVEQYF.

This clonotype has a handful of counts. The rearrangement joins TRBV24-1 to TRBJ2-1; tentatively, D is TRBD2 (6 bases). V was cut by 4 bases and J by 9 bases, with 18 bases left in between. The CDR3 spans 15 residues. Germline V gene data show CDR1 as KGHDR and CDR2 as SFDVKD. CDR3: CATSDRGATRGEQFF. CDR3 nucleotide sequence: TGTGCCACCAGTGACCGCGGGGCCACTAGGGGTGAGCAGTTCTTC.

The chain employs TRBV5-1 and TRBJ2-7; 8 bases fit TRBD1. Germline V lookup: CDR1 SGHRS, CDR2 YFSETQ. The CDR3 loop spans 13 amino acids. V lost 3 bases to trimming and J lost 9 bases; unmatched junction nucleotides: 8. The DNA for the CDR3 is TGCGCCAGCAGCTCAGGTCCAGGGGGCGGGCAGTACTTC. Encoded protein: CASSSGPGGGQYF.

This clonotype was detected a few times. The CDR3 region is CASSLWESGYTNTEAFF. The CDR3, as DNA: TGTGCCAGCAGCCTCTGGGAATCGGGTTATACGAACACTGAAGCTTTCTTT. V gene TRBV14 combines with J gene TRBJ1-1; D remains unclear. The CDR3 covers 17 residues. Trimming removed 4 bases from V and 1 base from J, with 19 bases in between. Germline values: CDR1 SGHDN, CDR2 FVKESK.

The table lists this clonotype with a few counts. DNA for the CDR3: TGTGCCGGGGGGGACTCTATCCACCCCAATGAGCAGTTCTTC. Amino acids: CAGGDSIHPNEQFF. The chain links TRBV6-2 or TRBV6-3 to TRBJ2-1; 7 positions agree with TRBD2. Trimming took 11 bases from V and 6 from J; bases not matched to a gene: 13. Germline V lookup: CDR1 MNHEY, CDR2 SVGEGT. The CDR3 spans 14 residues.

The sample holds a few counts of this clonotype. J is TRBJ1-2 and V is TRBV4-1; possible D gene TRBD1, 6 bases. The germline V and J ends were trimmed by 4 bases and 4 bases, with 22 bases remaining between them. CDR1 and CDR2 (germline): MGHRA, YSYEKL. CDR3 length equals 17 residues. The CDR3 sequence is CASSLRRDNQVGYGYTF. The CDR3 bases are TGCGCCAGCAGCCTCCGCCGGGACAACCAAGTAGGCTATGGCTACACCTTC.

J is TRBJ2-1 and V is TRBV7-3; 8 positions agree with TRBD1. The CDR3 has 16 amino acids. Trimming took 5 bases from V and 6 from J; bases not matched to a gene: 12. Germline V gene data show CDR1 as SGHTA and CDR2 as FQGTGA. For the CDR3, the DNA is TGTGCCAGCAGCACGCAATCCGGGACAGGCCTCAATGAGCAGTTCTTC. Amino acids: CASSTQSGTGLNEQFF.

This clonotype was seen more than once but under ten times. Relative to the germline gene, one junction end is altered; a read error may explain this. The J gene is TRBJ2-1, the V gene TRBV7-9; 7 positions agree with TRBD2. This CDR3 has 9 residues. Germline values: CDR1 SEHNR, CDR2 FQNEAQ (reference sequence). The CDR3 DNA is TGTGCCACCGGACTAGTTGGGGTCTTC. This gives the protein CATGLVGVF. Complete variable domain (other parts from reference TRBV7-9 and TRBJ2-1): DTGVSQNPRHKITKRGQNVTFRCDPISEHNRLYWYRQTLGQGPEFLTYFQNEAQLEKSRLLSDRFSAERPKGSFSTLEIQRTEQGDSAMYLCATGLVGVFGPGTRLTVL.

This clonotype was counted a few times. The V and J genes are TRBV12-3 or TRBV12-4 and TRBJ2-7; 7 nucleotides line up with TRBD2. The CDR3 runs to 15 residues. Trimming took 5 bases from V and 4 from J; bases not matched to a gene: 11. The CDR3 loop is CASSNTGGSRYEQYF. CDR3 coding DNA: TGTGCCAGCAGTAACACAGGCGGGAGTCGATACGAGCAGTACTTC.